This TCR beta chain was sequenced for a study of cytomegalovirus exposure and HLA in healthy donors. Regarding this clone: No antigen is known for it.

Trimming removed 5 bases from V and 4 bases from J, with 12 bases in between. The CDR3 extends over 13 amino acids. Germline CDR1 MDHEN, CDR2 SYDVKM. Findings of the study overall: One cluster of highly shared sequence variants probably arose as a sequencing artifact. An analysis that was carried out later associated 15,000 to 20,000 TCR beta sequences with HLA alleles at 0.05 false discovery rate. A later analysis found that most CMV-associated TCR beta chains appeared HLA-restricted. Reports described diagnosis of cytomegalovirus status by the classifier as highly specific and sensitive.

PCR involved 60 Vbeta and 13 Jbeta primers. Sequenced by immunoSEQ multiplex PCR; TCRdb stores in-frame clones only, minus some. The sample carries over 85,000 clones, roughly 84% recorded once. Specimen: PBMCs. This rearrangement joins TRBV28 to TRBJ2-7; TRBD1 is a possible D gene (5 bases). The receptor was isolated from a man between 25 and 39 years old in good health and CMV-seropositive. The DNA of the CDR3 is TGTGCCAGCAGTAGCACAGGAGCGTACGAGCAGTACTTC. This sequence encodes CASSSTGAYEQYF.